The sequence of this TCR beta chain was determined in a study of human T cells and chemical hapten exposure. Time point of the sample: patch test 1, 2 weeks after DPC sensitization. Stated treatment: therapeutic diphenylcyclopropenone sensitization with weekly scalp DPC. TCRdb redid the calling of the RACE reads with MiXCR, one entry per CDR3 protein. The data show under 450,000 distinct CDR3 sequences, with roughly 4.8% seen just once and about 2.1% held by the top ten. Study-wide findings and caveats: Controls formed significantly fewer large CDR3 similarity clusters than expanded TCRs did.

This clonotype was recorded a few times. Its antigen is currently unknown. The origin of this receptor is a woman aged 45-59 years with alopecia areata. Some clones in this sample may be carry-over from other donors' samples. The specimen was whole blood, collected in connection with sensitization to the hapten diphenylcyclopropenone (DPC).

The CDR3 DNA follows: TGTGCCAGCAGCTTAATTGGGTCGAACACTGAAGCTTTCTTT. Amino acids: CASSLIGSNTEAFF. The chain links TRBV7-8 to TRBJ1-1; D ambiguous. V was cut by 2 bases and J by 1 base, with 8 bases left in between. The CDR3 totals 14 residues. Germline V lookup: CDR1 SGHVS, CDR2 FQNEAQ.